This is a list of T cell receptor beta chains from one sample in a study of blood T cells in healthy people across ages. TCRdb re-called the 5' RACE reads with MiXCR, one entry per CDR3 protein. In the table there are about 1,800,000 distinct CDR3 sequences, over 25% of which are singletons. The sequenced sample consisted of blood. The receptors were sampled from a woman under 40 in good health. Each CDR3 is given with its conserved first and last residue. Each record gives: J gene, V gene, D gene, clone size, CDR3 DNA, CDR3 protein. D genes are given only for firm matches. A clone size is listed for some rows: how often the clone was seen (once, few, many), or a class if it is expanded.

>TRBJ2-5|TRBV11-2|-|-
TGTGCCAGCAGCTTATCCCGACCGGGGGCGCGTGGCCAAGAGACCCAGTACTTC
CASSLSRPGARGQETQYF
>TRBJ2-3|TRBV27|TRBD2|-
TGTGCCAGCACTCTTGCCCCGGGGGGTAACACAGATACGCAGTATTTT
CASTLAPGGNTDTQYF
>TRBJ2-7|TRBV7-2|TRBD2|few
TGTGCCAGCAGCCTAGGGACTAGCGGCCGCTTCGCCGAGCAGTACTTC
CASSLGTSGRFAEQYF
>TRBJ2-4|TRBV28|TRBD1|few
TGTGCCAGCAGTTCCAGGGACAGGGGGCGCCCCTACAAGCAGTACTTC
CASSSRDRGRPYKQYF
>TRBJ2-1|TRBV10-2|TRBD2|many
TGCGCCAGCAGTGAGGGGCGAGGCGGGAGGACTTACAATGAGCAGTTCTTC
CASSEGRGGRTYNEQFF
>TRBJ2-1|TRBV14|-|few
TGTGCCAGCAGCCAAGAAAGGGGCCACCCCTCCTACAATGAGCAGTTCTTC
CASSQERGHPSYNEQFF
>TRBJ2-7|TRBV5-1|TRBD2|-
TGCGCCAGCAGCGTGGATACTAGCGGGGGGGCCCGTTTGAACTACGAGCAGTACTTC
CASSVDTSGGARLNYEQYF
>TRBJ2-7|TRBV29-1|-|many
TGCAGCGTTGCCTCGGCCTACGAGCAGTACTTC
CSVASAYEQYF
>TRBJ2-1|TRBV18|-|many
TGTGCCAGCAGCCCTCAGAGGTACAATGAGCAGTTCTTC
CASSPQRYNEQFF
>TRBJ2-5|TRBV20-1|-|many
TGCAGTGCCTCTGGGGCAGTCGAGACCCAGTACTTC
CSASGAVETQYF
>TRBJ2-3|TRBV7-8|TRBD2|-
TGTGCCAGCAGCTTAGGGGTACTAGCGGGAGCAGATACGCAGTATTTT
CASSLGVLAGADTQYF
>TRBJ2-6|TRBV28|-|-
TGTGCCAGCAGTGTCCTGACAGGCACCTCTGGGGCCAACGTCCTGACTTTC
CASSVLTGTSGANVLTF
>TRBJ2-7|TRBV11-2|TRBD1|many
TGTGCCAGCAGCGCTGGGACAGGGTCCTCCTACGAGCAGTACTTC
CASSAGTGSSYEQYF
>TRBJ2-7|TRBV29-1|-|-
TGCAGCGAGCGCGACAGTTGCGAGCAGTACTTC
CSERDSCEQYF
>TRBJ2-7|TRBV6-5|-|-
TGTGCCAGCAGTTACATATGCGGGACAAGGTCGGACGAGCAGTACTTC
CASSYICGTRSDEQYF
>TRBJ2-1|TRBV2|TRBD2|-
TGTGCCAGCAGTGTTCGGGGACTAGCGGGGTACAATGAGCAGTTCTTC
CASSVRGLAGYNEQFF
>TRBJ2-2|TRBV5-5|-|-
TGTGCCAGCACCCCTGACTCAGGGGAAACCGGGGAGCTGTTTTTT
CASTPDSGETGELFF
>TRBJ2-5|TRBV20-1|-|-
TGCAGTGCTAGAGACCGAGGACAGTTCCAAGAGACCCAGTACTTC
CSARDRGQFQETQYF
>TRBJ1-1|TRBV10-3|-|-
TGTGCCATCAGTGACTTGGGCACTGAAGCTTTCTTT
CAISDLGTEAFF
>TRBJ1-2|TRBV7-2|-|-
TGTGCCAGCATCCGGGAAGGGCTGTATGGCTACACCTTC
CASIREGLYGYTF
>TRBJ1-5|TRBV5-1|-|few
TGCGCCAGCAGCCCGGGGGTCACAAATAGCAATCAGCCCCAGCATTTT
CASSPGVTNSNQPQHF
>TRBJ2-5|TRBV27|-|many
TGTGCCAGCAGTCGAGCCTACGGGCTAGCCCAAGAGACCCAGTACTTC
CASSRAYGLAQETQYF
>TRBJ2-1|TRBV5-1|TRBD1|few
TGCGCCAGCAACTTAGGACAGGGTAATGAGCAGTTCTTC
CASNLGQGNEQFF
>TRBJ2-7|TRBV29-1|-|-
TGCAGCGTTCAGGGATCTTCCTACGAGCAGTACTTC
CSVQGSSYEQYF
>TRBJ2-2|TRBV5-1|TRBD2|-
TGCGCCAGCAGTATAAGCGGGAGGCCGGGGACCTGGGAGCTGTTTTTT
CASSISGRPGTWELFF
>TRBJ2-7|TRBV20-1|TRBD1|-
TGCAGTGCTAGAGCTTTCGGGACAGGGGGCTGCGAGCAGTACTTC
CSARAFGTGGCEQYF
>TRBJ2-1|TRBV18|TRBD2|few
TGTGCCAGCTCACTGCTGACTAGCGGGAACCATGAGCAGTTCTTC
CASSLLTSGNHEQFF
>TRBJ2-1|TRBV7-9|TRBD2|few
TGTGCCAGCAGCTTAGTGGCGGGGGGCCGGTCCTACAATGAGCAGTTCTTC
CASSLVAGGRSYNEQFF
>TRBJ1-2|TRBV30|TRBD1|-
TGTGCCTGGAGTGTTACCCTAACGGGGACAGGGAATGGCTACACCTTC
CAWSVTLTGTGNGYTF
>TRBJ2-4|TRBV3-1|-|-
TGCGCCAGCAGCCAACTGGACAGTGCCAAAAACATTCAGTACTTC
CASSQLDSAKNIQYF
>TRBJ2-3|TRBV28|TRBD2|few
TGTGCCAGCTTGGAACGGGGGGGCACAGATACGCAGTATTTT
CASLERGGTDTQYF
>TRBJ2-1|TRBV6-6|-|few
TGTGCCAGCAAGATGGAGCCGGGCCTCGGGAATGAGCAGTTCTTC
CASKMEPGLGNEQFF
>TRBJ2-7|TRBV6-2/TRBV6-3|-|few
TGTGCCGGCAGTTCAGGGACCTACGAGCAGTACTTC
CAGSSGTYEQYF
>TRBJ2-1|TRBV24-1|TRBD2|-
TGTGCCACCAGTGATTTCGGCGGGGGGATCAATGAGCAGTTCTTC
CATSDFGGGINEQFF
>TRBJ1-1|TRBV24-1|TRBD1|-
TGTGCCACCAGTGATTCGACAGGGATGAACACTGAAGCTTTCTTT
CATSDSTGMNTEAFF
>TRBJ1-1|TRBV19|TRBD1|-
TGTGCCAGTAGTACCGGATGGACAGGGCAAGCTTTCTTT
CASSTGWTGQAFF
>TRBJ2-3|TRBV7-2|-|few
TGTGCCAGCAGTTCCGCGGAGACTAGCACAGATACGCAGTATTTT
CASSSAETSTDTQYF
>TRBJ2-7|TRBV3-1|-|-
TGTGCCAGCAGCCAAGCCGAGGGTTGGGAAACCTACGAGCAGTACTTC
CASSQAEGWETYEQYF
>TRBJ2-7|TRBV3-1|-|-
TGTGCCAGCAGCGGGCGAGGAATAGGGATGTACGAGCAGTACTTC
CASSGRGIGMYEQYF
>TRBJ2-7|TRBV18|TRBD1|-
TGTGCCAGCTCAAACCCGGGGACAGGGGGCTCGAACGAGCAGTACTTC
CASSNPGTGGSNEQYF
>TRBJ1-5|TRBV7-9|TRBD1|few
TGTGCCAGCAGCTCGAGCCCGGGACAGGGGGCTCCGGGGGGCAATCAGCCCCAGCATTTT
CASSSSPGQGAPGGNQPQHF
>TRBJ1-5|TRBV5-5|-|few
TGTGCCAGCAGCTGGGGGAGGGGTCAGCCCCAGCATTTT
CASSWGRGQPQHF
>TRBJ1-1|TRBV28|-|few
TGCGCCAGCAGTGCCCCCGGAAACACTGAAGCTTTCTTT
CASSAPGNTEAFF
>TRBJ2-1|TRBV5-1|TRBD2|-
TGCGCCAGCAGTCACCAAGCGGGAGGGCTGGGAAATGAGCAGTTCTTC
CASSHQAGGLGNEQFF
>TRBJ1-6|TRBV6-6|-|-
TGTGCCACCAAACGGAGGGCAGGGGAGAATTCACCCCTCCACTTT
CATKRRAGENSPLHF
>TRBJ2-1|TRBV7-3|TRBD1|many
TGTGCCAGCAGCGAACAGGGGATGACCTACAATGAGCAGTTCTTC
CASSEQGMTYNEQFF